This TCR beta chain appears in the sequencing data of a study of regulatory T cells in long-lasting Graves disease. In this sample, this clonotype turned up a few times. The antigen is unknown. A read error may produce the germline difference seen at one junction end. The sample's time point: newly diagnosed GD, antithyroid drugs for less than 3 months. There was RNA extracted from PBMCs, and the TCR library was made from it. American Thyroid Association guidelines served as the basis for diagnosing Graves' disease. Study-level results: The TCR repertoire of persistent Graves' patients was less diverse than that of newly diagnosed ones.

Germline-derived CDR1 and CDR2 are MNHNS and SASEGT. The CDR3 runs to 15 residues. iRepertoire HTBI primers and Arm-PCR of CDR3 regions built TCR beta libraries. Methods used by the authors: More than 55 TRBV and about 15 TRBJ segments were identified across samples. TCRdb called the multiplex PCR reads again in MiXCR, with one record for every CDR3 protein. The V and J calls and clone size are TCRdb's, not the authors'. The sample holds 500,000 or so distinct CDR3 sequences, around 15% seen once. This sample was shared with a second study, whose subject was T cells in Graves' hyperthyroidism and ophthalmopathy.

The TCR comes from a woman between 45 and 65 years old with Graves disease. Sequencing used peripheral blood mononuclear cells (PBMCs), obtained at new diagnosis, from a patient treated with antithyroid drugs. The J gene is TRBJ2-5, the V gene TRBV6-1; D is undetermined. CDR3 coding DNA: TGTGCCAGCACCCCGTCGTACAGCAGCCAAGAGACCCGGTACTTC. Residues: CASTPSYSSQETRYF.